This TCR beta chain is from a study of chemoradiotherapy in HPV16-positive cancers (dated 2022 in TCRdb). The study in broad terms: Candidate HPV-specific T-cell clones and common TCR motifs were defined through functional T-cell assays on cells from two HPV16-positive patients. The study set out to ask whether T-cell immunity against the HPV oncoproteins E6 and E7 changes over the course of chemoradiotherapy and whether that immunity affects survival. The candidate HPV-specific TCRs and motifs were subsequently tracked in TCR repertoires obtained from about 79 patients with HPV-related cancers. What the study reported, not specific to this receptor: Expansion of candidate HPV-specific clones and E7-related TCR motifs was observed in the tumor microenvironment during treatment, whereas no such expansion was observed for non-HPV-specific T cells. The functional definition of HPV-specific T cells came from only a couple of HPV16-positive patients, and the survival association was reported for HPV16-positive patients. In HPV16-positive patients, expansion of HPV-responsive T cells during chemoradiotherapy was associated with improved recurrence-free survival.

Library preparation used the immunoSEQ multiplex PCR assay. In its TCRdb copy, this immuneACCESS table keeps in-frame sequences only and misses some clones. Where compared with another copy, unresolved V genes explain less than half of these, and the others have no known cause. The sample table contains about 22,000 clones; only one count was recorded for 70% to 90% of them. The ten largest clones capture 5.8% of the sample. Sequences SGHDN (CDR1) and FVKESK (CDR2) are obtained from the germline V gene. V and J are trimmed by 5 bases and 4 bases, and the gene matches miss 11 bases of the junction. There are 16 amino acids in the CDR3, from cysteine to phenylalanine inclusive. Of all the DNA, just the CDR3 is kept, 48 bases in frame from base 1. This clone was seen only once. Its antigen has not been determined. It has no much larger one-base neighbor in the sample; base qualities were not kept. Repertoires were sampled repeatedly over the course of chemoradiotherapy so that clonal expansion in the tumor microenvironment could be followed.

The chain is assembled from TRBV14 and TRBJ1-2, with 9 central nucleotides matching TRBD1. Sequencing was performed on blood, taken from a patient who underwent chemoradiotherapy. The sequence came from a human donor with HPV-associated anogenital cancer. The CDR3 reads CASSTTQGAGGYGYTF. Read as DNA, the sequence is TGTGCCAGCAGCACTACACAGGGGGCTGGAGGCTATGGCTACACCTTC.